This TCR beta chain was documented in a study of blood T cell repertoires in COVID-19. Across the study: The samples span acute and convalescent COVID-19 from the United States, Italy and Spain. PBMCs, B-cell-depleted T cells, or T cells provided the cDNA or gDNA that made up the material.

Trimming left V 5 bases short and J 4 bases short, with 11 bases between. Looked up from germline, CDR1 is SGHVT and CDR2 is SQSDAQ. The CDR3 has 14 amino acids. Only in-frame clones appear in the TCRdb table, and some are missing; sequencing was by immunoSEQ multiplex PCR. The sample lists 300,000 to 400,000 clones, about 89% occurring once. Seattle's enrolled individuals joined amid active infection and were then monitored longitudinally. The V and J genes are TRBV7-4 and TRBJ1-4; tentative D call: TRBD1 (6 bases). Sequencing was done on a sample of peripheral blood. The TCR was taken from an older woman with COVID-19, enrolled during active disease. The CDR3 protein is CASSQGRVNEKLFF. The CDR3, as DNA: TGTGCCAGCAGCCAGGGGCGGGTTAATGAAAAACTGTTTTTT.